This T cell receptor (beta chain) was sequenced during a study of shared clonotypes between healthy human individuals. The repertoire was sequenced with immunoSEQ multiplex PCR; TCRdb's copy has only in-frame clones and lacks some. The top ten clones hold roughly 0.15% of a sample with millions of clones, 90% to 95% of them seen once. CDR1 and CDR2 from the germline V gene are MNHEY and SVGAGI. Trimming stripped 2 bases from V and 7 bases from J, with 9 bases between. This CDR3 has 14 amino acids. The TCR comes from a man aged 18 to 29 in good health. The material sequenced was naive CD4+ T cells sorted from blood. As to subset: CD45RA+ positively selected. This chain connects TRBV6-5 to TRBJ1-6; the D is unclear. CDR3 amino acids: CASSYGSGNSPLHF. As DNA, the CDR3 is TGTGCCAGCAGTTACGGGTCGGGCAATTCACCCCTCCACTTT.